The rows below give T cell receptor beta chains drawn from one sample of a study of blood T cells in healthy people across ages. TCRdb re-analysed the 5' RACE reads in MiXCR, keeping a single row per CDR3 protein. This table holds over 550,000 distinct CDR3 sequences, roughly 30% found once. Sequencing was performed on blood. The receptors stem from a woman of 80 years or more in good health. Both conserved end residues are part of each CDR3. D genes are given only for firm matches. Clone size is not always given. Where it is, it says once, few, many or a class for expanded clones.

d_call	clone_size	v_call	j_call	cdr3_aa	cdr3_nt
TRBD1	many	TRBV9	TRBJ2-3	CASSVGGGQGALDTQYF	TGTGCCAGCAGCGTAGGAGGGGGACAGGGGGCTCTGGATACGCAGTATTTT
TRBD1	.	TRBV5-1	TRBJ1-1	CAGSLEGQGRQAFF	TGCGCCGGCAGCTTGGAGGGACAGGGGAGACAAGCTTTCTTT
TRBD1	.	TRBV20-1	TRBJ1-2	CSAWGQDYGYTF	TGCAGTGCCTGGGGACAGGACTATGGCTACACCTTC
TRBD1	few	TRBV3-1	TRBJ1-1	CASSQQQGWGTEAFF	TGTGCCAGCAGCCAGCAACAGGGGTGGGGTACTGAAGCTTTCTTT
.	many	TRBV5-1	TRBJ2-2	CASSIVPWGTGELFF	TGCGCCAGCAGCATCGTTCCTTGGGGCACCGGGGAGCTGTTTTTT
TRBD2	few	TRBV5-4	TRBJ2-7	CASSPGLAGARSYEQYF	TGTGCCAGCAGCCCAGGACTAGCGGGGGCCCGCTCCTACGAGCAGTACTTC
.	many	TRBV27	TRBJ1-2	CASSPQSNYGYTF	TGTGCCAGCAGTCCCCAGTCTAACTATGGCTACACCTTC
.	many	TRBV6-2/TRBV6-3	TRBJ1-2	CASRSDTGYGYTF	TGTGCCAGCAGATCGGACACCGGCTATGGCTACACCTTC
TRBD1	few	TRBV7-3	TRBJ1-1	CASSAGGGPEAFF	TGTGCCAGCAGCGCAGGGGGGGGCCCTGAAGCTTTCTTT
.	.	TRBV30	TRBJ1-1	CAWPGAGGEAFF	TGTGCCTGGCCGGGGGCTGGGGGCGAAGCTTTCTTT
TRBD2	.	TRBV20-1	TRBJ2-3	CSARYTSGSWVTDTQYF	TGCAGTGCTAGGTACACGAGCGGGAGTTGGGTCACAGATACGCAGTATTTT
.	.	TRBV3-1	TRBJ2-7	CASNRQDRFHEQYF	TGTGCCAGCAACCGACAAGACAGGTTCCACGAGCAGTACTTC
.	few	TRBV28	TRBJ1-4	CASSPRTGGTKKLFF	TGTGCCAGCAGTCCCCGGACCGGTGGAACAAAAAAACTGTTTTTT
.	many	TRBV28	TRBJ1-2	CASSGGGRNYGYTF	TGTGCCAGCAGCGGCGGAGGACGCAACTATGGCTACACCTTC
TRBD1	few	TRBV28	TRBJ1-2	CASRPGGFGYGYTF	TGTGCCAGCAGACCAGGGGGCTTCGGCTATGGCTACACCTTC
.	once	TRBV14	TRBJ2-5	CASSVNSQETQYF	TGTGCCAGCAGCGTAAACAGCCAAGAGACCCAGTACTTC
.	few	TRBV7-6	TRBJ2-2	CASSLRPRAGELFF	TGTGCCAGCAGCTTGAGGCCACGGGCCGGGGAGCTGTTTTTT
TRBD1	many	TRBV15	TRBJ2-5	CATSSATGGKETQYF	TGTGCCACCAGCAGTGCTACAGGGGGCAAAGAGACCCAGTACTTC